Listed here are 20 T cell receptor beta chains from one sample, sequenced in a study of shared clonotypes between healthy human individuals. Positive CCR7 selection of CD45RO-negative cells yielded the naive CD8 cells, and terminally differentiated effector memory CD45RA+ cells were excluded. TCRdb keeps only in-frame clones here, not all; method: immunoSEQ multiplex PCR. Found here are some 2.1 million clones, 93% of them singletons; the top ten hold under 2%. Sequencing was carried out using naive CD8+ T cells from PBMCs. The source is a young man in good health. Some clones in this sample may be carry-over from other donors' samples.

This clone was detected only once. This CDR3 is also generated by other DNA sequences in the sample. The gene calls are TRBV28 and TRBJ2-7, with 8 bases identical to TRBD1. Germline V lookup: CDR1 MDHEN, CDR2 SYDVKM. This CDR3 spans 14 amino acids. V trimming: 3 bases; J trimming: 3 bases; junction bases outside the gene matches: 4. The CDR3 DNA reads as TGTGCCAGCAGTTTGTTAGACAGGGGCTACGAGCAGTACTTC. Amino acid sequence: CASSLLDRGYEQYF.

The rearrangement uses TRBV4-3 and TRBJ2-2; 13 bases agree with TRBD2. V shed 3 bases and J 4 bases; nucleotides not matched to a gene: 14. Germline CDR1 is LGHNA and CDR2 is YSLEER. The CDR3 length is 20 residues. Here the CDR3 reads CASSHPRKTSGRTFTGELFF. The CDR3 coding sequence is TGCGCCAGCAGCCACCCGCGAAAGACTAGCGGGAGGACCTTCACCGGGGAGCTGTTTTTT.

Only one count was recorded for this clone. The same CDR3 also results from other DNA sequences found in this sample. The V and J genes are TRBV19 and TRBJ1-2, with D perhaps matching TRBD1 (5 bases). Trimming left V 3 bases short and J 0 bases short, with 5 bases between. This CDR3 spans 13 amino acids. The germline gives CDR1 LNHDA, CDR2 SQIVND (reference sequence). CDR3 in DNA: TGTGCCAGTAGTATCAGGGCTAACTATGGCTACACCTTC. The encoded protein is CASSIRANYGYTF.

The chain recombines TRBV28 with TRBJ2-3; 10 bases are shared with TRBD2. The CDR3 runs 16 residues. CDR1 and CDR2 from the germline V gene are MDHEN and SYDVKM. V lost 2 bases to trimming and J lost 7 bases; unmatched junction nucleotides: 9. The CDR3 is CASSLLLAGVRNTQYF. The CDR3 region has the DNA TGTGCCAGCAGTTTACTTCTAGCGGGAGTGAGAAATACGCAGTATTTT.

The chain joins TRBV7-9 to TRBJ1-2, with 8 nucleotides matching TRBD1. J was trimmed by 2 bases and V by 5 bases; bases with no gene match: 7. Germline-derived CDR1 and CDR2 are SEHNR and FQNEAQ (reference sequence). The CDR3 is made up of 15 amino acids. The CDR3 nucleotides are TGTGCCAGCAGCCCGAACCGGGACAGGAACTATGGCTACACCTTC. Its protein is CASSPNRDRNYGYTF.

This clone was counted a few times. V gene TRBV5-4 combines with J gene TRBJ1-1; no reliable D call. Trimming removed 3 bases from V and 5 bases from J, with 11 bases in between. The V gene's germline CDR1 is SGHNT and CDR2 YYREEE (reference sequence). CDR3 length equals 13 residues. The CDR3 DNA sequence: TGTGCCAGCAGCTCCCGTCGAAATACTGAAGCTTTCTTT. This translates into CASSSRRNTEAFF.

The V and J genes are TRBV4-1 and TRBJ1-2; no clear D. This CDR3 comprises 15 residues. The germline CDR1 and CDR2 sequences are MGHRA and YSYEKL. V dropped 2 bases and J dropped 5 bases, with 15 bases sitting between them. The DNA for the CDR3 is TGCGCCAGCAGCCAACCGGTTTCCAGACATTATGGCTACACCTTC. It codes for CASSQPVSRHYGYTF.

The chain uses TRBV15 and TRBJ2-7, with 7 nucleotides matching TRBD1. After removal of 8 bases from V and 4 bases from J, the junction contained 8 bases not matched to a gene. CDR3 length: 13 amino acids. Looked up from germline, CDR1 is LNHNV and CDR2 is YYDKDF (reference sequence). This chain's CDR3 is CATSGTVKYEQYF. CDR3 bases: TGTGCCACCTCCGGGACAGTGAAATACGAGCAGTACTTC.

This CDR3 is CASSTLQGVNTEAFF. The CDR3 nucleotides read TGTGCCAGCAGCACTTTACAGGGGGTGAACACTGAAGCTTTCTTT. The chain recombines TRBV9 with TRBJ1-1; 8 bases align to TRBD1. The CDR3 extends over 15 amino acids. Germline CDR1 and CDR2: SGDLS and YYNGEE. The trim removed 4 bases at V and 0 bases at J, leaving 5 bases unmatched. The full variable domain, with the rest looked up from reference TRBV9 and TRBJ1-1, is DSGVTQTPKHLITATGQRVTLRCSPRSGDLSVYWYQQSLDQGLQFLIQYYNGEERAKGNILERFSAQQFPDLHSELNLSSLELGDSALYFCASSTLQGVNTEAFFGQGTRLTVV.

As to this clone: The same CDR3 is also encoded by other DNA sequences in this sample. CDR3 DNA sequence: TGTGCCAGCAGTCCGCGGGGGACAGATACGCAGTATTTT. Amino acids: CASSPRGTDTQYF. J is TRBJ2-3 and V is TRBV27; TRBD2 aligns across 7 bases. J was trimmed by 3 bases and V by 5 bases; bases with no gene match: 2. Germline V gene sequence: CDR1 MNHEY, CDR2 SMNVEV (reference sequence). The CDR3 loop spans 13 amino acids.

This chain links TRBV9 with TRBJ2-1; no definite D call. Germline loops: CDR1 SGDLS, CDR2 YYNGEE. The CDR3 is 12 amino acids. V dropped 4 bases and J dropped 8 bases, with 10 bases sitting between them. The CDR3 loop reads CASSPPIDEQFF. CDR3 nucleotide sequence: TGTGCCAGCAGCCCACCTATCGATGAGCAGTTCTTC. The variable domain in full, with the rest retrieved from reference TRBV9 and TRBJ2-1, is DSGVTQTPKHLITATGQRVTLRCSPRSGDLSVYWYQQSLDQGLQFLIQYYNGEERAKGNILERFSAQQFPDLHSELNLSSLELGDSALYFCASSPPIDEQFFGPGTRLTVL.

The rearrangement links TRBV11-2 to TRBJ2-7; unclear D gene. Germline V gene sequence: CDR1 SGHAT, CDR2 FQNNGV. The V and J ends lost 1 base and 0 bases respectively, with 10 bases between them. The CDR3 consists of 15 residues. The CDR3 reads CASSLAYGHSYEQYF. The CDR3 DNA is TGTGCCAGCAGCTTAGCGTACGGCCACTCCTACGAGCAGTACTTC. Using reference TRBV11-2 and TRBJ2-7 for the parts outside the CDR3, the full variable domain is EAGVAQSPRYKIIEKRQSVAFWCNPISGHATLYWYQQILGQGPKLLIQFQNNGVVDDSQLPKDRFSAERLKGVDSTLKIQPAKLEDSAVYLCASSLAYGHSYEQYFGPGTRLTVT.

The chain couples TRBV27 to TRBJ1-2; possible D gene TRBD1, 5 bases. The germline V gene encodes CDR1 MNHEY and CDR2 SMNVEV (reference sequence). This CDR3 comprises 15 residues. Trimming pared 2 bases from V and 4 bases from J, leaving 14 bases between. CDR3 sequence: CASSLGVPGLYGYTF. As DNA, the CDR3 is TGTGCCAGCAGTTTAGGGGTCCCAGGGCTCTATGGCTACACCTTC.

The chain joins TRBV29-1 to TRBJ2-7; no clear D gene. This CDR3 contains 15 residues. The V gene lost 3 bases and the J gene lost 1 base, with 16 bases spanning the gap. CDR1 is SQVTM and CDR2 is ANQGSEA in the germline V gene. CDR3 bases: TGCAGCGTTGAGTTTGCGGCTTCACTATCCTACGAGCAGTACTTC. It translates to CSVEFAASLSYEQYF.

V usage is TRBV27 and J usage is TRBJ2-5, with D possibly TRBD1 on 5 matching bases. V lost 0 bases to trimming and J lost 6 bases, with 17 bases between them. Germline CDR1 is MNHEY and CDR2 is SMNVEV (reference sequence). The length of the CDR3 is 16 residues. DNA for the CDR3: TGTGCCAGCAGTTTATCGTCAGGGTCTGGGGTTCAGACCCAGTACTTC. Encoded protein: CASSLSSGSGVQTQYF.

The CDR3 DNA sequence: TGTGCCAGCAGTTTAGTCGGGACACTAATTTACAATGAGCAGTTCTTC. Amino acid sequence: CASSLVGTLIYNEQFF. J is TRBJ2-1 and V is TRBV28, with D tentatively TRBD1 (6 bases). V was pared by 2 bases and J by 4 bases, with 15 bases between. This CDR3 spans 16 amino acids. Germline CDR1 is MDHEN and CDR2 is SYDVKM.

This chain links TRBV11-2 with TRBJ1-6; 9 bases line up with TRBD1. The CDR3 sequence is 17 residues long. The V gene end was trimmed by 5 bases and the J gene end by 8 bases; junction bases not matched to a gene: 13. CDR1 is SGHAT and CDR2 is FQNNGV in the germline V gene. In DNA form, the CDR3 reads TGTGCCAGCAGCCTCCACGGATGGACAGGGGTGTATTCACCCCTCCACTTT. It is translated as CASSLHGWTGVYSPLHF.

The CDR3 protein is CASSHVLRDRDYEQYF. The CDR3 DNA follows: TGTGCCAGCAGCCATGTACTCCGGGACAGGGATTACGAGCAGTACTTC. This rearrangement joins TRBV4-2 to TRBJ2-7; 9 bases are shared with TRBD1. The germline gives CDR1 LGHNA, CDR2 YNFKEQ. The CDR3 consists of 16 residues. V trimming: 3 bases; J trimming: 4 bases; junction bases outside the gene matches: 10.

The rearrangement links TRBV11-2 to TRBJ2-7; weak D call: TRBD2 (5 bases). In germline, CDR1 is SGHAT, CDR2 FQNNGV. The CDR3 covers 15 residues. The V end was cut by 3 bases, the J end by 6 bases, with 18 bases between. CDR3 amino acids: CASSLERSPHTEQYF. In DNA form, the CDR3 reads TGTGCCAGCAGCTTGGAGCGGAGCCCTCATACCGAGCAGTACTTC.

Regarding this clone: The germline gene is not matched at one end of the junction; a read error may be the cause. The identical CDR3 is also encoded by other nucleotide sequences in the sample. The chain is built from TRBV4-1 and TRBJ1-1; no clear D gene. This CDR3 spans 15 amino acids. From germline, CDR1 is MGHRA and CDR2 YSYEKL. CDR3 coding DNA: TGCGCCAGCAGCCAAGAGAGTCGGCTGAACACTGAGGCTTTCTTT. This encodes CASSQESRLNTEAFF.